Shown below are 30 T cell receptor beta chains from a single sample sequenced in a study of T cell responses to AZD1222 COVID-19 vaccine. Method: immunoSEQ multiplex PCR; TCRdb's copy keeps in-frame clones and lacks some. Of approximately 150,000 clones detected, around 89% appear once; the ten largest clones hold 5.1%. Specimen: peripheral blood, collected on day 0 of AZD1222 vaccination. The origin of the receptors is an adult in good health.

The chain employs TRBV11-3 and TRBJ2-1; D may be TRBD2 (6 bases). The CDR3 is made up of 18 amino acids. V lost 2 bases and J 0 bases, leaving 17 bases between the germline ends. In germline, CDR1 is SGHNT, CDR2 YENEEA. CDR3 loop: CASSLRTGVPSSYNEQFF. DNA of the CDR3: TGTGCCAGCAGCTTACGGACGGGGGTCCCCAGCTCCTACAATGAGCAGTTCTTC.

This chain joins TRBV3-1 (or the pseudogene TRBV3-2) and TRBJ1-2; 8 bases fit TRBD1. The CDR3 is made up of 13 amino acids. The germline gives CDR1 LGHDT, CDR2 YNNKEL (reference sequence). Germline trimming cut 3 bases from V and 10 bases from J; bases unmatched to any gene: 7. CDR3 region: CASSQGGTGAYTF. CDR3 DNA: TGTGCCAGCAGCCAGGGGGGGACAGGCGCCTACACCTTC.

This clone was seen only a few times. The rearrangement joins TRBV24-1 to TRBJ1-2; D gene uncertain. Germline CDR1 reads KGHDR; CDR2 reads SFDVKD. The CDR3 consists of 11 residues. Trimming took off 2 bases at V and 8 bases at J, with 5 bases between the two ends. Written as DNA, the CDR3 is TGTGCCACCAGTGATTACGGAGGCTACACCTTC. It specifies CATSDYGGYTF.

This clone has more than one count but fewer than ten. The rearrangement joins TRBV30 to TRBJ2-7; D perhaps matches TRBD2 (6 bases). The CDR3 spans 14 residues. Trimming took off 2 bases at V and 2 bases at J, with 13 bases between the two ends. From germline, CDR1 is GTSNPN and CDR2 SVGIG (reference sequence). The CDR3 here is CAWSRVGSAYEQYF. The CDR3 DNA sequence: TGTGCCTGGAGTAGGGTCGGGAGTGCCTACGAGCAGTACTTC.

The J gene is TRBJ2-1, the V gene TRBV28, with D maybe TRBD1 (5 bases). The germline gives CDR1 MDHEN, CDR2 SYDVKM. V was pared by 4 bases and J by 6 bases, with 16 bases between. This CDR3 is 15 amino acids long. The CDR3 is CASSSAGASSNEQFF. CDR3 DNA sequence: TGTGCCAGCAGTTCTGCTGGGGCATCAAGCAATGAGCAGTTCTTC.

This rearrangement joins TRBV5-1 to TRBJ2-1, with D possibly matching TRBD2 (6 bases). V lost 0 bases to trimming and J lost 7 bases, with 17 bases between them. Germline values: CDR1 SGHRS, CDR2 YFSETQ. The CDR3 contains 16 residues. CDR3 DNA sequence: TGCGCCAGCAGCTTGGATCCAACGACTAGGAAGAATGAGCAGTTCTTC. Amino acids: CASSLDPTTRKNEQFF.

The CDR3 is CASSQGLADLAQYF. The DNA for the CDR3 is TGTGCCAGCAGCCAAGGACTAGCGGATTTAGCGCAGTATTTT. The chain recombines TRBV6-5 with TRBJ2-3, with 10 positions matching TRBD2. The junction had 10 bases not matched to a gene; V was cut back by 6 bases and J by 10 bases. The germline V gene has CDR1 MNHEY and CDR2 SVGAGI. The CDR3 covers 14 residues.

The chain couples TRBV6-4 to TRBJ2-7, with D maybe TRBD1 (7 bases). Germline V lookup: CDR1 MRHNA, CDR2 SNTAGT. V dropped 2 bases and J dropped 3 bases, with 14 bases sitting between them. The CDR3 sequence is 15 residues long. This CDR3 reads CASSDRAGGIYEQYF. CDR3 DNA sequence: TGTGCCAGCAGTGACCGGGCAGGGGGGATCTACGAGCAGTACTTC.

The genes are TRBV28 and TRBJ2-7, with D perhaps matching TRBD1 or TRBD2 (5 bases each). CDR3 length equals 13 residues. Germline CDR1 is MDHEN and CDR2 is SYDVKM. With 3 bases removed from V and 4 bases from J, the gap between germline ends came to 10 bases. In DNA form, the CDR3 reads TGTGCCAGCAGTTTGGGACCCCGTTACGAGCAGTACTTC. As protein: CASSLGPRYEQYF.

This clone appeared a few times. This sequence joins TRBV5-1 and TRBJ2-7; D may be TRBD2 (6 bases). Germline V gives CDR1 SGHRS, CDR2 YFSETQ. There are 15 residues in the CDR3. The V and J ends lost 0 bases and 0 bases respectively, with 10 bases between them. The CDR3 sequence is CASSLVPGVSYEQYF. The CDR3 DNA follows: TGCGCCAGCAGCTTGGTTCCGGGAGTCTCCTACGAGCAGTACTTC.

CDR3 sequence: CATSERQGGSNQPQHF. CDR3 bases: TGTGCCACCAGTGAACGCCAGGGGGGAAGCAATCAGCCCCAGCATTTT. The chain uses TRBV24-1 and TRBJ1-5; TRBD1 matches at 7 bases. The germline V gene encodes CDR1 KGHDR and CDR2 SFDVKD. The V and J ends lost 4 bases and 1 base, in that order; junction bases with no gene match: 6. CDR3 length: 16 amino acids.

Comments on this clone: The same CDR3 can be traced to other DNA sequences in this sample. The chain employs TRBV4-3 and TRBJ2-3; D is uncertain. V shed 0 bases and J shed 3 bases, with 4 bases lying between them. Germline V lookup: CDR1 LGHNA, CDR2 YSLEER. The CDR3 contains 13 residues. The CDR3 DNA follows: TGCGCCAGCAGCCAAGATCGGACAGATACGCAGTATTTT. Translation: CASSQDRTDTQYF.

The rearrangement links TRBV3-1 (or the pseudogene TRBV3-2) to TRBJ1-1; D gene ambiguous. V was cut by 4 bases and J by 2 bases, with 8 bases left in between. This CDR3 is built from 13 residues. Germline V gives CDR1 LGHDT, CDR2 YNNKEL (reference sequence). The CDR3 coding sequence is TGTGCCAGCAGCCGTTTGCGCAACACTGAAGCTTTCTTT. Translated: CASSRLRNTEAFF.

This clone was observed a few times. This chain uses TRBV7-8 with TRBJ1-1; no firm D call. V was pared by 3 bases and J by 0 bases, with 5 bases between. Looked up from germline, CDR1 is SGHVS and CDR2 is FQNEAQ. The CDR3 runs to 13 residues. The CDR3 DNA reads as TGTGCCAGCAGCTTTTTGATGAACACTGAAGCTTTCTTT. Protein sequence: CASSFLMNTEAFF.

The chain's CDR3 is CASSPAVNTEAFF. The CDR3 DNA reads TGTGCCAGCAGCCCCGCAGTGAACACTGAAGCTTTCTTT. The chain combines TRBV7-6 with TRBJ1-1, with unresolved D. Germline-derived CDR1 and CDR2 are SGHVS and FNYEAQ. V was cut by 5 bases and J by 0 bases, with 7 bases left in between. The CDR3 loop spans 13 amino acids.

The chain employs TRBV11-2 and TRBJ2-7, with a weak D call TRBD1 (6 bases). Germline V gene sequence: CDR1 SGHAT, CDR2 FQNNGV. Trimming stripped 1 base from V and 5 bases from J, with 12 bases between. The CDR3 is made up of 14 amino acids. This chain's CDR3 is CASSLGAGVHEQYF. The CDR3 coding sequence is TGTGCCAGCAGCTTAGGTGCAGGGGTCCACGAGCAGTACTTC.

V gene TRBV7-9 combines with J gene TRBJ1-1; 7 bases align to TRBD1. Germline CDR1 SEHNR, CDR2 FQNEAQ (reference sequence). The CDR3 has 15 amino acids. V was clipped by 5 bases and J by 3 bases; unmatched bases: 9. CDR3 amino acids: CASSQRQGGHTEAFF. The CDR3, as DNA: TGTGCCAGCAGCCAGAGACAGGGTGGGCACACTGAAGCTTTCTTT.

This clone was picked up one time. The same CDR3 arises from other DNA sequences in this sample as well. The chain combines TRBV5-1 with TRBJ2-3; the D gene is possibly TRBD1 (5 bases). This CDR3 is 14 amino acids long. Germline-derived CDR1 and CDR2 are SGHRS and YFSETQ. Trimming removed 0 bases from V and 4 bases from J, with 9 bases in between. The CDR3 nucleotides are TGCGCCAGCAGCTTGGGGCAGGGTGCAGATACGCAGTATTTT. It yields the protein CASSLGQGADTQYF.

The chain employs TRBV7-2 and TRBJ2-7; 10 bases line up with TRBD2. The V segment lost 3 bases and the J segment 1 base; nucleotides outside the gene matches: 6. This CDR3 is 16 amino acids long. CDR1 SGHTA and CDR2 FQGNSA come from the germline V gene. The CDR3 spells CASSLALAGVSYEQYF. The CDR3 bases are TGTGCCAGCAGCTTGGCTCTAGCGGGAGTATCCTACGAGCAGTACTTC.

As regards this clone: One junction end does not reproduce the germline sequence, and a read error may be involved. The J gene is TRBJ1-4, the V gene TRBV3-1 (or the pseudogene TRBV3-2); D is perhaps TRBD1 (5 bases). Germline V lookup: CDR1 LGHDT, CDR2 YNNKEL (reference sequence). This CDR3 comprises 16 residues. CDR3: CASSQDRAPSAGGLRF. DNA for the CDR3: TGTGCCAGCAGCCAAGACCGAGCGCCCTCAGCCGGGGGTTTGCGTTTT.

V is TRBV5-1 and J is TRBJ2-7; the D is unclear. Per germline, CDR1 SGHRS and CDR2 YFSETQ. Trimming took off 2 bases at V and 3 bases at J, with 9 bases between the two ends. The CDR3 has 13 amino acids. Here the CDR3 reads CASSFGLYYEQYF. The CDR3 DNA sequence: TGCGCCAGCAGCTTCGGGCTCTACTACGAGCAGTACTTC.

The V call is TRBV19, the J call TRBJ1-4; tentatively, D is TRBD1 (5 bases). This CDR3 is built from 16 residues. Trimming stripped 3 bases from V and 11 bases from J, with 22 bases between. Germline CDR1 LNHDA, CDR2 SQIVND (reference sequence). The CDR3 nucleotides read TGTGCCAGTAGTATCGATGGGGGTTCAGTTTTACGGAAACTGTTTTTT. It codes for CASSIDGGSVLRKLFF.

The rearrangement uses TRBV4-3 and TRBJ1-2, with a tentative D call TRBD1 (5 bases). Germline V gene lookup returns CDR1 LGHNA and CDR2 YSLEER. The CDR3 has 17 residues. The V end was cut by 0 bases, the J end by 6 bases, with 20 bases between. The CDR3 DNA reads as TGCGCCAGCAGCCAAGATTGGGGCAGGACCATTCAAGATGGCTACACCTTC. Translating gives CASSQDWGRTIQDGYTF.

The CDR3 region is CASSQPSYRDTNGYTF. CDR3 in DNA: TGTGCCAGTAGCCAACCCTCTTATCGAGACACAAATGGCTACACCTTC. The genes are TRBV19 and TRBJ1-2; D remains ambiguous. Per germline, CDR1 LNHDA and CDR2 SQIVND (reference sequence). The CDR3 is made up of 16 amino acids. Trimming removed 6 bases from V and 6 bases from J, with 23 bases in between.

The rearrangement uses TRBV28 and TRBJ1-2; weak D call: TRBD1 (5 bases). Germline CDR1 reads MDHEN; CDR2 reads SYDVKM. The CDR3 is 13 residues long. The ends were cut back, 7 bases at V and 4 bases at J, with 13 bases in the middle. Here the CDR3 DNA reads TGTGCCAGCACCTCGGGGGGGTCCTATGGCTACACCTTC. Protein sequence: CASTSGGSYGYTF.

V is TRBV2 and J is TRBJ2-7; D could derive from TRBD1 or TRBD2 (7 bases each). CDR1 and CDR2 (germline): SNHLY, FYNNEI. The CDR3 totals 13 residues. The ends were cut back, 6 bases at V and 4 bases at J, with 13 bases in the middle. The CDR3 region has the DNA TGTGCCAGCAGGTTTCAGGGGGGGTACGAGCAGTACTTC. This translates into CASRFQGGYEQYF.

V gene TRBV28 combines with J gene TRBJ2-7; the D is unclear. This CDR3 comprises 15 residues. The ends were cut back, 2 bases at V and 2 bases at J, with 13 bases in the middle. CDR1 and CDR2 from the germline V gene are MDHEN and SYDVKM. CDR3 DNA sequence: TGTGCCAGCAGTTTACTGGGCAGTGCTACCTACGAGCAGTACTTC. It translates to CASSLLGSATYEQYF.

This chain joins TRBV20-1 and TRBJ1-1; possibly TRBD1 for D (5 bases). CDR3 size: 11 residues. Deletions cut 0 bases from V and 11 bases from J, with 10 bases between. Per the germline V gene, CDR1 is DFQATT and CDR2 is SNEGSKA (reference sequence). The CDR3: CSARDRVGAFF. The CDR3 nucleotides read TGCAGTGCTAGAGACAGGGTCGGGGCTTTCTTT.

The rearrangement uses TRBV6-5 and TRBJ1-2; unclear D gene. The germline V gene encodes CDR1 MNHEY and CDR2 SVGAGI. V was trimmed by 7 bases and J by 3 bases, leaving 15 bases between them. The CDR3 extends over 14 amino acids. CDR3: CASTPRRYDYGYTF. The CDR3 DNA reads TGTGCCAGCACCCCCCGGCGGTACGACTATGGCTACACCTTC.

The chain carries TRBV14 and TRBJ1-6; D gene ambiguous. Germline V lookup: CDR1 SGHDN, CDR2 FVKESK. The V end lost 2 bases, the J end lost 10 bases, and 6 bases lay between the germline ends. The CDR3 has 12 amino acids. CDR3 protein: CASSQFGSPLHF. The CDR3, as DNA: TGTGCCAGCAGCCAATTCGGCTCACCCCTCCACTTT.